This is a list of T cell receptor beta chains from one sample in a study of beta chain features in type 1 diabetes. Using immunoSEQ multiplex PCR, the repertoire was profiled, and TCRdb retains in-frame clones only, with some absent. Here the sample spans some 230,000 clones, 7.5% to 10% being singletons. The sample consisted of naive CD4+ T cells from blood. These TCRs come from a woman aged 18-29 years in good health. The CDR3 runs from the conserved cysteine through the conserved F or W. A D gene is named only where the DNA matches it firmly. Part of the rows lack a size; the others show once, few, many or a class for expanded clones.

D: NA; size: NA; V: TRBV6-1; J: TRBJ2-7; CDR3: CASSVGLLYEQYF; DNA: TGTGCCAGCAGCGTAGGACTCCTCTACGAGCAGTACTTC
D: TRBD2; size: NA; V: TRBV15; J: TRBJ2-1; CDR3: CATTSGGASYNEQFF; DNA: TGTGCCACCACTAGCGGGGGCGCCTCCTACAATGAGCAGTTCTTC
D: NA; size: few; V: TRBV5-4; J: TRBJ1-4; CDR3: CASSLGLKGVANEKLFF; DNA: TGTGCCAGCAGCTTGGGGCTAAAAGGGGTAGCTAATGAAAAACTGTTTTTT
D: TRBD1; size: few; V: TRBV28; J: TRBJ2-7; CDR3: CASKTGGIYEQYF; DNA: TGTGCCAGCAAGACAGGGGGCATCTACGAGCAGTACTTC
D: NA; size: NA; V: TRBV5-1; J: TRBJ1-1; CDR3: CASSFGWRENTEAFF; DNA: TGCGCCAGCAGCTTCGGTTGGCGGGAGAACACTGAAGCTTTCTTT
D: TRBD2; size: NA; V: TRBV5-1; J: TRBJ2-7; CDR3: CASSLTSGRGAYEQYF; DNA: TGCGCCAGCAGCTTAACTAGCGGGAGGGGGGCCTACGAGCAGTACTTC
D: NA; size: NA; V: TRBV28; J: TRBJ2-1; CDR3: CASPPSADSSYNEQFF; DNA: TGTGCCAGCCCCCCCTCCGCGGACAGCTCCTACAATGAGCAGTTCTTC
D: NA; size: few; V: TRBV11-2; J: TRBJ2-2; CDR3: CASSRREWTGELFF; DNA: TGTGCCAGCAGTCGGCGGGAATGGACCGGGGAGCTGTTTTTT
D: NA; size: NA; V: TRBV5-1; J: TRBJ2-3; CDR3: CASTLGNRLTDTQYF; DNA: TGCGCCAGCACTTTAGGTAACAGGCTCACAGATACGCAGTATTTT
D: TRBD2; size: NA; V: TRBV5-4; J: TRBJ2-7; CDR3: CASTPGPRLAASSYEQYF; DNA: TGTGCCAGCACCCCAGGGCCCCGACTAGCGGCCTCCTCTTACGAGCAGTACTTC
D: TRBD2; size: NA; V: TRBV18; J: TRBJ2-6; CDR3: CASSRTSGSSGANVLTF; DNA: TGTGCCAGCTCAAGGACTAGCGGTAGCTCTGGGGCCAACGTCCTGACTTTC
D: TRBD2; size: few; V: TRBV11-2; J: TRBJ2-1; CDR3: CASSLGAGGTYNEQFF; DNA: TGTGCCAGCAGCTTAGGGGCGGGGGGAACCTACAATGAGCAGTTCTTC
D: NA; size: few; V: TRBV5-4; J: TRBJ1-2; CDR3: CASSLGSISYGYTF; DNA: TGTGCCAGCAGCTTGGGCAGTATCTCCTATGGCTACACCTTC
D: TRBD2; size: few; V: TRBV7-2; J: TRBJ2-7; CDR3: CASSQGTSRSYEQYF; DNA: TGTGCCAGCAGCCAGGGGACTAGTAGGTCCTACGAGCAGTACTTC
D: NA; size: many; V: TRBV15; J: TRBJ2-7; CDR3: CATSRGRTRETF; DNA: TGTGCCACCAGCAGAGGAAGGACCAGGGAAACGTTC
D: NA; size: NA; V: TRBV7-2; J: TRBJ2-2; CDR3: CASSLAGTLKNHGELFF; DNA: TGTGCCAGCAGCTTAGCCGGGACTCTGAAAAACCACGGGGAGCTGTTTTTT
D: NA; size: few; V: TRBV5-6; J: TRBJ1-2; CDR3: CASSFTGTRSGYTF; DNA: TGTGCCAGCAGCTTTACAGGGACCCGGAGCGGCTACACCTTC
D: NA; size: NA; V: TRBV19; J: TRBJ1-2; CDR3: CASLGDNYGYTF; DNA: TGTGCCAGCCTCGGAGACAACTATGGCTACACCTTC
D: NA; size: NA; V: TRBV18; J: TRBJ2-7; CDR3: CASSPLSTGKEQYF; DNA: TGTGCCAGCTCACCTCTATCGACAGGCAAGGAGCAGTACTTC
D: NA; size: NA; V: TRBV5-1; J: TRBJ2-5; CDR3: CASSLAWAGQETQYF; DNA: TGCGCCAGCAGCTTGGCCTGGGCAGGACAAGAGACCCAGTACTTC
D: TRBD1; size: few; V: TRBV4-1; J: TRBJ2-1; CDR3: CASSLSRGQGHNEQFF; DNA: TGCGCCAGCAGCCTTAGCCGCGGACAGGGGCACAATGAGCAGTTCTTC
D: TRBD1; size: NA; V: TRBV5-5; J: TRBJ1-4; CDR3: CASSSETGRNEKLFF; DNA: TGTGCCAGCAGCTCCGAGACAGGGAGAAATGAAAAACTGTTTTTT
D: TRBD1; size: NA; V: TRBV6-1; J: TRBJ1-1; CDR3: CASSGQGRAGNTEAFF; DNA: TGTGCCAGCAGTGGACAGGGGCGCGCGGGGAACACTGAAGCTTTCTTT
D: TRBD2; size: few; V: TRBV5-4; J: TRBJ2-5; CDR3: CASTVSGGAGETQYF; DNA: TGTGCCAGCACCGTGAGCGGGGGGGCGGGGGAGACCCAGTACTTC
D: NA; size: few; V: TRBV5-4; J: TRBJ1-1; CDR3: CASSLDYTEAFF; DNA: TGTGCCAGCAGCTTGGACTACACTGAAGCTTTCTTT